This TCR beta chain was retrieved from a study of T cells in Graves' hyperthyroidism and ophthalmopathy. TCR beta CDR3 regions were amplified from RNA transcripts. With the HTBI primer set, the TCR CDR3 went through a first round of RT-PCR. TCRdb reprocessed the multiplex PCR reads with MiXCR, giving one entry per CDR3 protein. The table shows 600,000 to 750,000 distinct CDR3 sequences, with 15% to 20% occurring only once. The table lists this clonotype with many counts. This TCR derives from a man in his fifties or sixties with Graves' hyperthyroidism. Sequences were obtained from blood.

The CDR3 reads CASTRAWGQGTDTQYF. The CDR3 DNA sequence: TGTGCCAGCACCCGGGCTTGGGGACAGGGCACAGATACGCAGTATTTT. This chain uses TRBV28 with TRBJ2-3; 8 bases are a match to TRBD1. J gave up 1 base and V 7 bases, and 10 bases lay outside the gene matches. From germline, CDR1 is MDHEN and CDR2 SYDVKM. The CDR3 is 16 residues long.